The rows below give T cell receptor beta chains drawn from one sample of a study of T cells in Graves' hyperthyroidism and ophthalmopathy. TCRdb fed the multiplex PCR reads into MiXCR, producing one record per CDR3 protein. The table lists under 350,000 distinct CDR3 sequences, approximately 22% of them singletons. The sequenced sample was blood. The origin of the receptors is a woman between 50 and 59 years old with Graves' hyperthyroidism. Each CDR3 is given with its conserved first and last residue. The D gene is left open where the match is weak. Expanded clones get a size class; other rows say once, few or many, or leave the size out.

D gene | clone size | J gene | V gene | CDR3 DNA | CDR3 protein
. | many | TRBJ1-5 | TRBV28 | TGTGCCAGCAGACCACTCCCGGGCCAGCCCCAGCATTTT | CASRPLPGQPQHF
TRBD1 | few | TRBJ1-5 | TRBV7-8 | TGTGCCAGCAGCTTAAATTATGAGACAGGGGGGAATCAGCCCCAGCATTTT | CASSLNYETGGNQPQHF
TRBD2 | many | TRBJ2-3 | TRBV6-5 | TGTGCCAGCAGTTACTCGGTTGGGCTAGCGGGTATCACAGATACGCAGTATTTT | CASSYSVGLAGITDTQYF
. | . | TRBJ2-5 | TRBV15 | TGTGCCACCAGTACAGGGTACCAAGAGACCCAGTACTTC | CATSTGYQETQYF
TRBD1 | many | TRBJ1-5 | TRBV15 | TGTGCCACTGGGAGGGACAGGGTGGATCAGCCCCAGCATTTT | CATGRDRVDQPQHF
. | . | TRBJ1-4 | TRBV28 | TGTGCCAGCAGCTCTCGGAGGGAGGCTAATGAAAAACTGTTTTTT | CASSSRREANEKLFF
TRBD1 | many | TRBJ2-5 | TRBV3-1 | TGTGCCAGCAGCCAGACCGGGACAGGGAAAGCAGAGACCCAGTACTTC | CASSQTGTGKAETQYF
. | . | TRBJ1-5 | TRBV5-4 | TGTGCCAGCATTGCTGGTTGGGGTTGCAATCAGCCCCAGCATTTT | CASIAGWGCNQPQHF
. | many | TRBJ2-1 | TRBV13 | TGTGCCAGCAGCTTAAATGTTGAGCAGTTCTTC | CASSLNVEQFF
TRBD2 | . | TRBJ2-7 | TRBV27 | TGTGCCAGCACCTTCTCGGGGGGTGGGACCTACGAGCAGTACTTC | CASTFSGGGTYEQYF
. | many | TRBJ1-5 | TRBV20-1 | TGCAGTGCCACACGGGCACAAAATCAGCCCCAGCATTTT | CSATRAQNQPQHF
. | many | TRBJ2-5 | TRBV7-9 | TGTGCCAGCAGCTCACTTCTGGAGACCCAGTACTTC | CASSSLLETQYF
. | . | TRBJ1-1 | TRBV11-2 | TGTGCCAGCAGCTTAGGGGCACAGTTGAACACTGAAGCTTTCTTT | CASSLGAQLNTEAFF
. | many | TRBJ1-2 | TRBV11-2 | TGTGCCAGCAGCTCCATATCCAGGGTTAACTATGGCTACACCTTC | CASSSISRVNYGYTF
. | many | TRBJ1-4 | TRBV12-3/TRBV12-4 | TGTGCCAGCAGTTTCCCCGGGGCTGAAAAACTGTTTTTT | CASSFPGAEKLFF
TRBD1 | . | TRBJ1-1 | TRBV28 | TGTGCCAGCACCGGCTCCGGGACAGGGGATAAAGGGACTGAAGCTTTCTTT | CASTGSGTGDKGTEAFF
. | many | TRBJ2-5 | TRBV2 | TGTGCCAGCAGCCTCGGACAGATTAAAGAGACCCAGTACTTC | CASSLGQIKETQYF